The 26 T cell receptor beta chains presented below share a single source sample, sequenced in a study of read filtering for tumor transcriptome and immune sequencing. The library was built from about 400 ng RNA with molecular barcoded adaptors for alpha/delta and beta/gamma chains. TCRdb used MiXCR to reprocess the reads, holding one entry per CDR3 protein. The table shows approximately 6,100 distinct CDR3 sequences, with about a quarter occurring only once. Source material: a population of CD138-negative cells sorted from bone marrow. Receptors originate from a donor aged 40 or older with multiple myeloma.

By share of the sample, this clonotype is medium-sized (0.01 to 0.1%). V gene TRBV3-1 combines with J gene TRBJ2-7; unclear D gene. CDR3 size: 13 residues. CDR1 and CDR2 from the germline V gene are LGHDT and YNNKEL (reference sequence). The V end lost 6 bases, the J end lost 6 bases, and 15 bases lay between the germline ends. Written as DNA, the CDR3 is TGTGCCAGCAGGCCGACGCTTTTGAGCGAGCAGTACTTC. Translated: CASRPTLLSEQYF.

This clonotype was seen repeatedly, ten times or more. The V and J genes are TRBV6-1 and TRBJ2-7; D possibly uses TRBD1 or TRBD2 (5 bases each). This CDR3 spans 13 amino acids. V was trimmed by 7 bases and J by 5 bases, leaving 15 bases between them. Germline V CDR1 and CDR2: MNHNS, SASEGT. The CDR3 coding sequence is TGTGCCAGCATCCGGGGACCCCGGGACGAGCAGTACTTC. This translates into CASIRGPRDEQYF.

Worth noting for this clonotype: Sequence at one end of the junction differs from germline and may be a read error. The chain combines TRBV5-6 with TRBJ1-1; weak D call: TRBD1 (6 bases). This CDR3 comprises 15 residues. Germline lookup yields CDR1 SGHDT and CDR2 YYEEEE. CDR3 in DNA: TGTGCCAGCAGCTTGGCGGGGGGGGCGAACACTGAAGTTTTCTTT. Translated: CASSLAGGANTEVFF.

Ten or more counts support this clonotype. The J gene is TRBJ2-7, the V gene TRBV29-1; tentatively, D is TRBD1 (6 bases). The CDR3 sequence is 13 residues long. Germline values: CDR1 SQVTM, CDR2 ANQGSEA. V lost 4 bases, J lost 6 bases, and 16 bases lay in between. CDR3 bases: TGCAGCGTTGGTCTCACAGGGACCCGCGAGCAGTACTTC. Translated: CSVGLTGTREQYF.

Note on this clonotype: Given a much more abundant clone one base away, this may be a read error. The gene calls are TRBV5-4 and TRBJ1-1, with a weak D call TRBD1 (5 bases). Germline V lookup: CDR1 SGHNT, CDR2 YYREEE (reference sequence). The CDR3 totals 14 residues. In DNA, the CDR3 is TGTGCCGGCAGCTTGGGGGTGAGGGACACTGAAGCTTTCTTT. Translation: CAGSLGVRDTEAFF.

This clonotype was seen repeatedly, ten times or more. The chain employs TRBV7-2 and TRBJ2-7; 8 nucleotides align to TRBD1. This CDR3 comprises 14 residues. V shed 2 bases and J 2 bases; nucleotides not matched to a gene: 2. Germline loops: CDR1 SGHTA, CDR2 FQGNSA. In DNA, the CDR3 is TGTGCCAGCAGCTTATCGGGACAGGCCTACGAGCAGTACTTC. This translates into CASSLSGQAYEQYF.

As regards this clonotype: A junction end diverges from the germline sequence, so it may reflect a read error. This chain links TRBV20-1 with TRBJ2-7; 7 nucleotides match TRBD2. The CDR3 has 15 residues. CDR1 and CDR2 from the germline V gene are DFQATT and SNEGSKA (reference sequence). CDR3 nucleotide sequence: TGCGGTGCTAGAGATCGCACGGGGACTATATACGAGCAGTACTTC. It is translated as CGARDRTGTIYEQYF.

The rearrangement links TRBV2 to TRBJ2-3; TRBD1 or TRBD2 may be the D gene (5 bases each). The CDR3 extends over 14 amino acids. CDR1 and CDR2 from the germline V gene are SNHLY and FYNNEI. V lost 8 bases and J 0 bases, leaving 12 bases between the germline ends. CDR3 DNA sequence: TGTGCCAGCCGGGACCAACTTAGCACAGATACGCAGTATTTT. It specifies CASRDQLSTDTQYF.

On this clonotype itself: The likely explanation is a read error, given a far larger clone one base away. The rearrangement links TRBV7-3 to TRBJ2-7; D gene ambiguous. Per germline, CDR1 SGHTA and CDR2 FQGTGA. With 2 bases removed from V and 5 bases from J, the gap between germline ends came to 10 bases. The CDR3 is 13 residues long. The DNA for the CDR3 is TGTGCCAGCAGCTTAGATATCGAGCACGAGCAGTACTTC. Its translation is CASSLDIEHEQYF.

This clonotype came up many times. This chain uses TRBV6-2 or TRBV6-3 with TRBJ2-7; 7 bases line up with TRBD2. The V gene's germline CDR1 is MNHEY and CDR2 SVGEGT. V was clipped by 7 bases and J by 4 bases; unmatched bases: 7. The CDR3 is 13 residues long. The CDR3 loop is CASNRGGRYEQYF. As DNA, the CDR3 is TGTGCCAGCAATCGAGGCGGGAGATACGAGCAGTACTTC.

On this clonotype itself: Being one base from a much bigger clone, this may be a read error. The J gene is TRBJ1-1, the V gene TRBV29-1; D gene unclear. The CDR3 loop spans 12 amino acids. Germline CDR1 reads SQVTM; CDR2 reads ANQGSEA. The CDR3 DNA follows: TGCAGCTCGATTCCCCGGGCGGGGAACGCTTCCTTT. Amino acids: CSSIPRAGNASF.

The chain links TRBV9 to TRBJ2-2; D is possibly TRBD1 (5 bases). This CDR3 is built from 17 residues. Germline-derived CDR1 and CDR2 are SGDLS and YYNGEE. The V end lost 1 base, the J end lost 1 base, and 14 bases lay between the germline ends. The CDR3, as DNA: TGTGCCAGCAGCGTAAATTCTCGGCAGGGGAACACCGGGGAGCTGTTTTTT. This codes for CASSVNSRQGNTGELFF.

Ten or more counts support this clonotype. This chain links TRBV6-2 or TRBV6-3 with TRBJ1-5; 7 nucleotides line up with TRBD1. V shed 8 bases and J 2 bases; nucleotides not matched to a gene: 6. The CDR3 has 14 residues. The germline CDR1 and CDR2 sequences are MNHEY and SVGEGT. Written as DNA, the CDR3 is TGTGCCAGCTTGGACAGGCGGGGCAATCAGCCCCAGCATTTT. Its translation is CASLDRRGNQPQHF.

The table lists this clonotype with many counts. The chain is built from TRBV20-1 and TRBJ2-7, with TRBD1 matching 11 bases. J was trimmed by 2 bases and V by 6 bases; bases with no gene match: 9. This CDR3 is 15 amino acids long. The germline gives CDR1 DFQATT, CDR2 SNEGSKA (reference sequence). The CDR3 is CSAFPRDRGTYEQYF. The CDR3 nucleotides read TGCAGTGCGTTCCCCCGGGACAGGGGGACCTACGAGCAGTACTTC.

This clonotype was seen repeatedly, ten times or more. V and J are TRBV9 and TRBJ1-1; 7 bases are shared with TRBD1. Germline values: CDR1 SGDLS, CDR2 YYNGEE. The CDR3 runs 17 residues. Losses at the gene ends were 0 bases for V and 6 bases for J; bases not matched to a gene: 14. CDR3 protein: CASSVGPRTGEEAEAFF. Here the CDR3 DNA reads TGTGCCAGCAGCGTAGGCCCGCGCACAGGGGAGGAGGCTGAAGCTTTCTTT. The variable domain in full, with the rest retrieved from reference TRBV9 and TRBJ1-1, is DSGVTQTPKHLITATGQRVTLRCSPRSGDLSVYWYQQSLDQGLQFLIQYYNGEERAKGNILERFSAQQFPDLHSELNLSSLELGDSALYFCASSVGPRTGEEAEAFFGQGTRLTVV.

This clonotype was seen many times. The chain uses TRBV18 and TRBJ2-1, with D maybe TRBD1 (5 bases). Germline-derived CDR1 and CDR2 are KGHSH and LQKENI. V shed 4 bases and J shed 0 bases, with 10 bases lying between them. The CDR3 is 15 residues long. The CDR3 DNA follows: TGTGCCAGCTCACTAGACAGTAGCTCCTACAATGAGCAGTTCTTC. It is translated as CASSLDSSSYNEQFF.

This clonotype appeared many times. This rearrangement joins TRBV29-1 to TRBJ1-1; D gene ambiguous. The CDR3 contains 12 residues. V was shortened by 3 bases and J by 1 base, with 6 bases between the two germline ends. The germline gives CDR1 SQVTM, CDR2 ANQGSEA. CDR3 DNA sequence: TGCAGCGTTGAGGGCGGGAACACTGAAGCTTTCTTT. This codes for CSVEGGNTEAFF.

This clonotype is large (0.1 to 1%). V gene TRBV7-2 combines with J gene TRBJ2-5; TRBD2 matches 9 bases. The CDR3 is 17 amino acids. J gave up 2 bases and V 7 bases, and 14 bases lay outside the gene matches. Germline V gene data show CDR1 as SGHTA and CDR2 as FQGNSA. The DNA of the CDR3 is TGTGCCAGCACCCCCCTTGGCGGGGGGGTATTTCAAGAGACCCAGTACTTC. Protein product: CASTPLGGGVFQETQYF. Using reference TRBV7-2 and TRBJ2-5 for the parts outside the CDR3, the full variable domain is GAGVSQSPSNKVTEKGKDVELRCDPISGHTALYWYRQSLGQGLEFLIYFQGNSAPDKSGLPSDRFSAERTGGSVSTLTIQRTQQEDSAVYLCASTPLGGGVFQETQYFGPGTRLLVL.

Points on this clonotype: An end of the junction differs from the germline gene, which may be a read error. The rearrangement uses TRBV6-2 or TRBV6-3 and TRBJ1-1; D is perhaps TRBD1 (5 bases). The germline V gene encodes CDR1 MNHEY and CDR2 SVGEGT. The CDR3 extends over 14 amino acids. This CDR3 is CASSYWDANTEAFF. The CDR3 region has the DNA TGTGCCAGCAGCTACTGGGACGCGAACACTGAAGCTTTCTTT.

This clonotype was detected ten times or more. The rearrangement links TRBV12-3 or TRBV12-4 to TRBJ2-5; TRBD2 aligns across 9 bases. Unmatched junction bases numbered 8, after V lost 5 bases and J lost 4 bases. The CDR3 runs 15 residues. The CDR3 protein is CASSPPKAGGETQYF. The CDR3 DNA follows: TGTGCCAGCAGTCCACCCAAAGCGGGAGGAGAGACCCAGTACTTC.

This clonotype occurred many times. V and J are TRBV10-3 and TRBJ2-5; 7 nucleotides agree with TRBD1. The CDR3 is 16 amino acids. Germline V gene sequence: CDR1 ENHRY, CDR2 SYGVKD. After removal of 3 bases from V and 0 bases from J, the junction contained 7 bases not matched to a gene. The CDR3 loop reads CAISDPGQSYQETQYF. The DNA for the CDR3 is TGTGCCATCAGTGACCCGGGACAGTCGTACCAAGAGACCCAGTACTTC.

As to this clonotype: Without the conserved terminal phenylalanine or tryptophan, this CDR3 likely stems from a read error. The limits of the CDR3 on the DNA are not certain, so only TCRdb's listed CDR3 is given. This rearrangement joins TRBV21-1 to TRBJ1-1. TRBV21-1 is tagged as a pseudogene. The CDR3 numbers 15 amino acids, ends counted. CDR3 sequence reads: CASSKVGWRWTEAFL.

This clonotype was counted ten times or more. V is TRBV20-1 and J is TRBJ1-5; weak D call: TRBD1 (5 bases). The CDR3 length is 13 residues. Trimming cost V 5 bases and J 0 bases, with 8 bases left between them. The germline V gene encodes CDR1 DFQATT and CDR2 SNEGSKA (reference sequence). The CDR3: CSAQGASNQPQHF. DNA for the CDR3: TGCAGTGCTCAGGGAGCTAGCAATCAGCCCCAGCATTTT.

In this sample, this clonotype turned up many times. The chain joins TRBV7-9 to TRBJ2-7, with D possibly matching TRBD1 (5 bases). V gave up 4 bases and J gave up 0 bases, with 7 bases separating them. This CDR3 spans 13 amino acids. CDR1 is SEHNR and CDR2 is FQNEAQ in the germline V gene (reference sequence). For the CDR3, the DNA is TGTGCCAGCAGCTCAGGGTCCTCCTACGAGCAGTACTTC. Its protein product is CASSSGSSYEQYF.

This clonotype occurred a few times. A much larger clone lies a single base off, so this may be a read error. The chain joins TRBV7-9 to TRBJ2-5; TRBD2 agrees at 7 bases. The CDR3 loop spans 15 amino acids. Germline assignment: CDR1 SEHNR and CDR2 FQNEAQ (reference sequence). The CDR3 is CASSLAAGLQETQHF. The CDR3 DNA reads as TGTGCCAGCAGCTTGGCAGCGGGGCTCCAAGAGACCCAGCACTTC.

J is TRBJ1-5 and V is TRBV6-2 or TRBV6-3; D is possibly TRBD1 (6 bases). The CDR3 consists of 17 residues. Trimming cost V 0 bases and J 7 bases, with 19 bases left between them. Germline CDR1 is MNHEY and CDR2 is SVGEGT. The CDR3 nucleotides read TGTGCCAGCAGTTACTCGTGGAGATTCTCGGGGGGCCAGCCCCAGCATTTT. It translates to CASSYSWRFSGGQPQHF.